This T cell receptor (beta chain) is from a study of vaccination and CD4 T cells after COVID-19. For the study at large: Each post-COVID sample was drawn after diagnosis, and the median interval was roughly 100 days (range 35 to 161). Spike peptides, overlapping and drawn from SARS-CoV-2, HCoV-NL63, HCoV-OC43 and HCoV-229E, were used to stimulate cells.

Findings of the study overall: Counts of SARS-CoV-2-reactive clonotypes had a median that went from roughly 21 to 40, a nonsignificant change.

This clonotype was seen just once. Its antigen is not known. Treatment specified: roughly ten-day PBMC culture with coronavirus spike peptide pools or control peptides (ViraFEST assay). At both days 3 and 7, half the medium was replaced with fresh IL-2 medium. Germline V lookup: CDR1 SGHVS, CDR2 FQNEAQ. This CDR3 is 16 amino acids long. V was pared by 5 bases and J by 5 bases, with 20 bases between. CD4+ T cells that had been cultured provided DNA sequenced with the Oncomine TCR Beta short-read assay. One entry per CDR3 protein, called by TCRdb with MiXCR from the PCR reads. The table has thousands of distinct CDR3 sequences, 34% seen once.

The source of this sequence is a human donor who had recovered from COVID-19. Here the sequenced sample was CD4+ T cells from blood, cultured in vitro, taken after SARS-CoV-2 vaccination. The rearrangement links TRBV7-8 to TRBJ2-3; perhaps TRBD1 as D (7 bases). The CDR3 nucleotides read TGTGCCAGCAGCACCCCCAGGAGACAGGGAGGAGATACGCAGTATTTT. Its translation: CASSTPRRQGGDTQYF.